This is a list of T cell receptor beta chains from one sample in a study of cytomegalovirus exposure and HLA in healthy donors. TCRdb keeps only in-frame clones here, not all; method: immunoSEQ multiplex PCR. The sample carries some 170,000 clones, about 83% recorded once. The material sequenced was PBMCs. Source of these receptors: a woman younger than 45 in good health and CMV-seronegative. Both conserved end residues are part of each CDR3. Fields, in order: CDR3 length, clone size, V gene, J gene, D gene, CDR3 protein, CDR3 DNA. A D gene is named only where the DNA matches it firmly. Only part of the rows carry a size: once, few, many, or a class if the clone is expanded.

CDR3 length: 17; clone size: once; V gene: TRBV7-2; J gene: TRBJ1-5; D gene: .; CDR3 protein: CASSLVGRQGSNQPQHF; CDR3 DNA: TGTGCCAGCAGCTTAGTCGGGAGGCAGGGAAGCAATCAGCCCCAGCATTTT
CDR3 length: 15; clone size: .; V gene: TRBV19; J gene: TRBJ1-1; D gene: .; CDR3 protein: CASSIGQKGNTEAFF; CDR3 DNA: TGTGCCAGTAGTATAGGACAGAAAGGGAACACTGAAGCTTTCTTT
CDR3 length: 12; clone size: .; V gene: TRBV6-5; J gene: TRBJ2-3; D gene: TRBD2; CDR3 protein: CASTSSGNTQYF; CDR3 DNA: TGTGCCAGCACGTCTAGCGGGAATACGCAGTATTTT
CDR3 length: 15; clone size: .; V gene: TRBV6-1; J gene: TRBJ2-7; D gene: .; CDR3 protein: CASSEGPGGFYEQYF; CDR3 DNA: TGTGCCAGCAGTGAAGGGCCAGGGGGGTTCTACGAGCAGTACTTC
CDR3 length: 15; clone size: once; V gene: TRBV7-8; J gene: TRBJ1-2; D gene: .; CDR3 protein: CASSPGGRGEFGYTF; CDR3 DNA: TGTGCCAGCAGCCCCGGGGGACGGGGGGAATTCGGCTACACCTTC
CDR3 length: 15; clone size: .; V gene: TRBV5-1; J gene: TRBJ1-2; D gene: .; CDR3 protein: CASSLVQAGIYGYTF; CDR3 DNA: TGCGCCAGCAGCTTGGTTCAGGCTGGAATCTATGGCTACACCTTC
CDR3 length: 11; clone size: .; V gene: TRBV5-6; J gene: TRBJ1-1; D gene: TRBD1; CDR3 protein: CASSSGGEAFF; CDR3 DNA: TGTGCCAGCAGCTCAGGGGGAGAAGCTTTCTTT
CDR3 length: 14; clone size: once; V gene: TRBV30; J gene: TRBJ2-5; D gene: .; CDR3 protein: CAWSVWAGRETQYF; CDR3 DNA: TGTGCCTGGAGTGTATGGGCGGGTCGAGAGACCCAGTACTTC
CDR3 length: 16; clone size: .; V gene: TRBV25-1; J gene: TRBJ1-2; D gene: TRBD1; CDR3 protein: CASSEPGTGGGDGYTF; CDR3 DNA: TGTGCCAGCAGTGAACCCGGGACAGGCGGAGGGGATGGCTACACCTTC
CDR3 length: 16; clone size: .; V gene: TRBV27; J gene: TRBJ2-3; D gene: TRBD2; CDR3 protein: CASSPGIAGGTDTQYF; CDR3 DNA: TGTGCCAGCAGCCCGGGTATAGCGGGGGGCACAGATACGCAGTATTTT
CDR3 length: 15; clone size: .; V gene: TRBV7-9; J gene: TRBJ1-3; D gene: .; CDR3 protein: CASSFQGGSGNTIYF; CDR3 DNA: TGTGCCAGCAGCTTCCAGGGAGGGTCTGGAAACACCATATATTTT
CDR3 length: 14; clone size: .; V gene: TRBV6-6; J gene: TRBJ2-1; D gene: TRBD1; CDR3 protein: CASSYGQGGNEQFF; CDR3 DNA: TGTGCCAGCAGTTACGGACAGGGGGGCAATGAGCAGTTCTTC
CDR3 length: 15; clone size: once; V gene: TRBV4-1; J gene: TRBJ2-7; D gene: TRBD2; CDR3 protein: CASRGLAGGSYEQYF; CDR3 DNA: TGCGCCAGCAGGGGCTTAGCGGGGGGGTCCTACGAGCAGTACTTC
CDR3 length: 14; clone size: .; V gene: TRBV5-1; J gene: TRBJ1-2; D gene: .; CDR3 protein: CASMDSDTRGGYTF; CDR3 DNA: TGCGCCAGCATGGATTCGGACACAAGAGGTGGCTACACCTTC
CDR3 length: 15; clone size: once; V gene: TRBV2; J gene: TRBJ1-2; D gene: .; CDR3 protein: CASSNPGEAVNGYTF; CDR3 DNA: TGTGCCAGCAGTAACCCGGGGGAGGCGGTGAATGGCTACACCTTC
CDR3 length: 13; clone size: .; V gene: TRBV6-1; J gene: TRBJ1-1; D gene: .; CDR3 protein: CASSRGQNTEAFF; CDR3 DNA: TGTGCCAGCAGCAGGGGACAGAACACTGAAGCTTTCTTT
CDR3 length: 13; clone size: few; V gene: TRBV4-1; J gene: TRBJ1-1; D gene: .; CDR3 protein: CASTHQGLAEAFF; CDR3 DNA: TGCGCCAGCACCCACCAGGGGTTGGCTGAAGCTTTCTTT
CDR3 length: 17; clone size: .; V gene: TRBV7-9; J gene: TRBJ2-3; D gene: TRBD2; CDR3 protein: CASSLVLAGGFEDTQYF; CDR3 DNA: TGTGCCAGCAGCTTAGTACTAGCGGGGGGTTTTGAAGATACGCAGTATTTT
CDR3 length: 14; clone size: .; V gene: TRBV19; J gene: TRBJ1-1; D gene: .; CDR3 protein: CASSIPGLDTEAFF; CDR3 DNA: TGTGCCAGTAGTATTCCGGGGTTGGACACTGAAGCTTTCTTT
CDR3 length: 13; clone size: once; V gene: TRBV9; J gene: TRBJ1-1; D gene: .; CDR3 protein: CASSRGQNTEAFF; CDR3 DNA: TGTGCCAGCAGCCGGGGACAGAACACTGAAGCTTTCTTT
CDR3 length: 15; clone size: .; V gene: TRBV2; J gene: TRBJ2-1; D gene: TRBD2; CDR3 protein: CASSVAGGDYNEQFF; CDR3 DNA: TGTGCCAGCAGTGTCGCGGGGGGCGACTACAATGAGCAGTTCTTC
CDR3 length: 13; clone size: .; V gene: TRBV18; J gene: TRBJ1-4; D gene: .; CDR3 protein: CASSPGGGEKLFF; CDR3 DNA: TGTGCCAGCTCCCCTGGGGGGGGAGAAAAACTGTTTTTT
CDR3 length: 12; clone size: .; V gene: TRBV29-1; J gene: TRBJ1-2; D gene: .; CDR3 protein: CSVEEGPYGYTF; CDR3 DNA: TGCAGCGTTGAGGAGGGCCCTTATGGCTACACCTTC
CDR3 length: 13; clone size: .; V gene: TRBV6-5; J gene: TRBJ1-1; D gene: .; CDR3 protein: CASSPRQNTEAFF; CDR3 DNA: TGTGCCAGCAGTCCACGACAAAACACTGAAGCTTTCTTT
CDR3 length: 13; clone size: .; V gene: TRBV29-1; J gene: TRBJ1-1; D gene: .; CDR3 protein: CSVEPGGNTEAFF; CDR3 DNA: TGCAGCGTCGAACCAGGAGGGAACACTGAAGCTTTCTTT
CDR3 length: 16; clone size: .; V gene: TRBV27; J gene: TRBJ2-4; D gene: TRBD2; CDR3 protein: CASRELAGGLKNIQYF; CDR3 DNA: TGTGCCAGCAGAGAGCTAGCGGGGGGGCTTAAAAACATTCAGTACTTC
CDR3 length: 12; clone size: few; V gene: TRBV14; J gene: TRBJ1-6; D gene: .; CDR3 protein: CASSQERSPLHF; CDR3 DNA: TGTGCCAGCAGCCAAGAACGGTCACCCCTCCACTTT
CDR3 length: 16; clone size: .; V gene: TRBV10-3; J gene: TRBJ2-1; D gene: TRBD2; CDR3 protein: CAISQSSGGGFYEQFF; CDR3 DNA: TGTGCCATCAGCCAATCAAGCGGGGGGGGGTTTTATGAGCAGTTCTTC
CDR3 length: 15; clone size: .; V gene: TRBV2; J gene: TRBJ1-5; D gene: .; CDR3 protein: CATSRDGTVEGPQHF; CDR3 DNA: TGTGCCACCAGCCGGGACGGGACGGTGGAGGGGCCCCAGCATTTT
CDR3 length: 15; clone size: .; V gene: TRBV10-3; J gene: TRBJ2-7; D gene: TRBD1; CDR3 protein: CAIAHSGTARYEQYF; CDR3 DNA: TGTGCCATCGCCCATTCCGGGACAGCAAGATACGAGCAGTACTTC
CDR3 length: 15; clone size: .; V gene: TRBV6-1; J gene: TRBJ1-5; D gene: .; CDR3 protein: CASSPGFHSNQPQHF; CDR3 DNA: TGTGCCAGCAGCCCCGGGTTTCATAGCAATCAGCCCCAGCATTTT
CDR3 length: 11; clone size: few; V gene: TRBV2; J gene: TRBJ2-7; D gene: .; CDR3 protein: CASLGASEQYF; CDR3 DNA: TGTGCCAGCCTGGGGGCATCCGAGCAGTACTTC
CDR3 length: 12; clone size: .; V gene: TRBV23-1; J gene: TRBJ2-7; D gene: TRBD1; CDR3 protein: CASRGQGYEQYF; CDR3 DNA: TGCGCCAGCAGGGGACAGGGCTACGAGCAGTACTTC
CDR3 length: 14; clone size: .; V gene: TRBV5-1; J gene: TRBJ2-5; D gene: .; CDR3 protein: CASSAEFIQETQYF; CDR3 DNA: TGCGCCAGCAGCGCGGAATTCATCCAAGAGACCCAGTACTTC